A single sample is the source of the 16 T cell receptor beta chains below, sequenced in a study of T cells in Graves' hyperthyroidism and ophthalmopathy. There were TCR beta CDR3 regions amplified from RNA transcripts. When the TCR CDR3 underwent first-round RT-PCR, the HTBI primer set was used. TCRdb passed the multiplex PCR reads through MiXCR, listing each CDR3 protein once. The sample includes approximately 690,000 distinct CDR3 sequences, 14% of them seen just once. The sequenced material came from blood. These TCRs come from a woman aged 45-65 years with Graves' ophthalmopathy.

This clonotype has only a few counts. The rearrangement uses TRBV12-3 or TRBV12-4 and TRBJ1-5; the D is unclear. Trimming shortened V by 0 bases and J by 7 bases, and 7 bases separated the two germline ends. The CDR3 has 13 residues. The CDR3 bases are TGTGCCAGCAGTTTAGCCTATGAACAGCCCCAGCATTTT. Its protein is CASSLAYEQPQHF.

This clonotype has a count of ten or more. As DNA, the CDR3 is TGTGCCAGCAGTTTGCGAGGACTAGCGGGCCAGTACTTC. It codes for CASSLRGLAGQYF. The chain has TRBV12-3 or TRBV12-4 and TRBJ2-5; 11 nucleotides align to TRBD2. Trimming removed 3 bases from V and 10 bases from J; junction bases left unmatched: 4. The CDR3 sequence is 13 residues long.

In its sample, this clonotype was seen a few times. This chain connects TRBV4-3 to TRBJ2-3; D gene unclear. The CDR3 has 14 amino acids. Germline-derived CDR1 and CDR2 are LGHNA and YSLEER. The V gene lost 1 base and the J gene lost 5 bases, with 10 bases spanning the gap. The CDR3 loop is CASSQVSVRDTQYF. The CDR3 region has the DNA TGCGCCAGCAGCCAAGTCTCCGTAAGAGATACGCAGTATTTT.

This clonotype showed up many times. The CDR3 reads CASSHLLVTGNTIYF. In nucleotides, the CDR3 is TGTGCCAGCAGCCACCTTTTGGTGACGGGAAACACCATATATTTT. The chain links TRBV12-3 or TRBV12-4 to TRBJ1-3; D call uncertain. The V and J ends lost 6 bases and 4 bases respectively, with 16 bases between them. The CDR3 runs 15 residues.

The V gene is TRBV7-2, the J gene TRBJ2-1; either TRBD1 or TRBD2 may fit D (6 bases each). Germline-derived CDR1 and CDR2 are SGHTA and FQGNSA. There are 13 residues in the CDR3. V was cut by 5 bases and J by 10 bases, with 15 bases left in between. The CDR3 DNA sequence: TGTGCCAGCAGCGGGACGGGGGCAAAGGAGCAGTTCTTC. It encodes CASSGTGAKEQFF.

The V gene is TRBV27, the J gene TRBJ2-1; a possible D gene is TRBD2 (5 bases). The CDR3 totals 13 residues. V gave up 3 bases and J gave up 10 bases, with 13 bases separating them. CDR1 and CDR2 from the germline V gene are MNHEY and SMNVEV (reference sequence). CDR3 nucleotide sequence: TGTGCCAGCAGTTTCGTCCAGCCGGGGGAGCAGTTCTTC. Translation: CASSFVQPGEQFF.

Ten or more counts support this clonotype. CDR3 coding DNA: TGTGCCAGCAGCTTTTTCCAAGCGGGACCCATTAACTACGAGCAGTACTTC. Protein product: CASSFFQAGPINYEQYF. V gene TRBV7-8 combines with J gene TRBJ2-7, with 7 positions matching TRBD2. CDR1 is SGHVS, CDR2 FQNEAQ, per germline. Germline trimming cut 3 bases from V and 3 bases from J; bases unmatched to any gene: 14. This CDR3 is 17 amino acids long.

This clonotype occurred a few times. A much larger clone sits a single nucleotide away, making a read error possible. The chain carries TRBV6-2 or TRBV6-3 and TRBJ2-2; D uncertain. CDR1 is MNHEY, CDR2 SVGEGT, per germline. The CDR3 consists of 12 residues. V lost 7 bases and J 6 bases, leaving 9 bases between the germline ends. The chain's CDR3 is CASNPRAGELFF. In DNA, the CDR3 is TGTGCCAGCAACCCCCGGGCCGGGGAGCTGTTTTTT.

This clonotype was recorded many times. This sequence joins TRBV28 and TRBJ2-3; D is ambiguous. Germline V lookup: CDR1 MDHEN, CDR2 SYDVKM. The CDR3 is 12 residues long. V was cut by 4 bases and J by 5 bases, with 7 bases left in between. The CDR3 loop reads CASSSREDTQYF. The CDR3 coding sequence is TGTGCCAGCAGTTCTCGTGAAGATACGCAGTATTTT.

The gene calls are TRBV20-1 and TRBJ1-1; D perhaps matches TRBD1 (5 bases). The V gene's germline CDR1 is DFQATT and CDR2 SNEGSKA (reference sequence). CDR3 length: 13 amino acids. Trimming shortened V by 6 bases and J by 11 bases, and 22 bases separated the two germline ends. For the CDR3, the DNA is TGCAGTGCCTCCCCCGGGGGTTGGGGTGAGGCTTTCTTT. Amino acids: CSASPGGWGEAFF.

Worth noting for this clonotype: This may be a read error: a much more frequent sequence differs by one nucleotide. V usage is TRBV28 and J usage is TRBJ2-3; 10 positions match TRBD1. There are 15 residues in the CDR3. Germline CDR1 is MDHEN and CDR2 is SYDVKM. The V and J ends lost 7 bases and 4 bases, in that order; junction bases with no gene match: 8. The CDR3 sequence: CASTRQGARADTQYF. Written as DNA, the CDR3 is TGTGCCAGCACACGACAGGGGGCGAGGGCAGATACGCAGTATTTT.

This clonotype was recorded many times. CDR3 DNA: TGTGCCAGCTCACGTTCAACCGGGACAGGCTACAATGAGCAGTTCTTC. Translated: CASSRSTGTGYNEQFF. The J gene is TRBJ2-1, the V gene TRBV18; TRBD1 matches 8 bases. The CDR3 totals 16 residues. V dropped 4 bases and J dropped 3; count of bases not matched to a gene: 8. Germline CDR1 KGHSH, CDR2 LQKENI.

This clonotype was seen at least ten times. The chain uses TRBV5-1 and TRBJ2-2; no definite D call. The CDR3 sequence is 16 residues long. Trimming left V 0 bases short and J 6 bases short, with 15 bases between. CDR1 is SGHRS and CDR2 is YFSETQ in the germline V gene. CDR3 in amino acids: CASSLGVASSAGELFF. DNA for the CDR3: TGCGCCAGCAGCTTGGGTGTGGCCTCTAGTGCCGGGGAGCTGTTTTTT.

This clonotype was counted between two and nine times. This chain connects TRBV7-9 to TRBJ2-2; TRBD2 aligns across 12 bases. After removal of 5 bases from V and 6 bases from J, the junction contained 13 bases not matched to a gene. This CDR3 has 18 amino acids. The V gene's germline CDR1 is SEHNR and CDR2 FQNEAQ (reference sequence). The CDR3 here is CASSGASTSGSSSGELFF. The DNA of the CDR3 is TGTGCCAGCAGCGGCGCCTCGACTAGCGGGAGCTCGTCCGGGGAGCTGTTTTTT.

The chain uses TRBV7-9 and TRBJ2-1; no firm D call. V was shortened by 5 bases and J by 5 bases, with 19 bases between the two germline ends. The CDR3 consists of 16 residues. CDR1 and CDR2 from the germline V gene are SEHNR and FQNEAQ (reference sequence). This CDR3 reads CASSDQITTAHNEQFF. The DNA for the CDR3 is TGTGCCAGCAGCGACCAGATAACAACGGCGCACAATGAGCAGTTCTTC.

This clonotype showed up many times. The rearrangement joins TRBV7-8 to TRBJ2-7; 11 bases are a match to TRBD1. CDR1 and CDR2 (germline): SGHVS, FQNEAQ. After removal of 5 bases from V and 7 bases from J, the junction contained 10 bases not matched to a gene. This CDR3 is 15 amino acids long. For the CDR3, the DNA is TGTGCCAGCAGCAGCCGGGACAGGGGGATGATTGAGCAGTACTTC. This codes for CASSSRDRGMIEQYF.